This T cell receptor (beta chain) was recorded in a study of metastatic and nonmetastatic thyroid tumors. Turning to the study itself: Where malignant and benign thyroid patients were concerned, repertoires were compared across blood and tumor or nodule tissue.

In the original analysis: In papillary thyroid cancer, a distant-metastasis classifier was built using CDR3 differences across clinicopathological groups. TCRdb re-called the PCR reads via MiXCR. TCRdb, rather than the study authors, made the V and J calls. Of tens of thousands of clones in the sample, around 10% were seen once. All patients were treatment-naive before thyroid surgery. This CDR3 region has 17 residues. V was clipped by 4 bases and J by 6 bases; unmatched bases: 9. The germline CDR1 and CDR2 sequences are SGHAT and FQNNGV. At least ten counts were recorded for this clone. Its antigen is as yet unknown. Study findings and constraints: Reports indicated that malignant thyroid tumors showed significantly higher TCR beta diversity than benign nodules did, in blood and tumor.

The sequence was obtained from a male donor with papillary thyroid cancer or a benign thyroid nodule (not recorded which). Some clones in this sample may be carry-over from other donors' samples. Material: blood. The chain joins TRBV11-2 to TRBJ2-1; 13 nucleotides agree with TRBD2. CDR3 coding DNA: TGTGCCAGCAGCTCAGGACTAGCGGGGGCAACTCGCAATGAGCAGTTCTTC. Translated, it gives CASSSGLAGATRNEQFF. The entire variable domain, with the rest obtained from reference TRBV11-2 and TRBJ2-1, is as follows: EAGVAQSPRYKIIEKRQSVAFWCNPISGHATLYWYQQILGQGPKLLIQFQNNGVVDDSQLPKDRFSAERLKGVDSTLKIQPAKLEDSAVYLCASSSGLAGATRNEQFFGPGTRLTVL.